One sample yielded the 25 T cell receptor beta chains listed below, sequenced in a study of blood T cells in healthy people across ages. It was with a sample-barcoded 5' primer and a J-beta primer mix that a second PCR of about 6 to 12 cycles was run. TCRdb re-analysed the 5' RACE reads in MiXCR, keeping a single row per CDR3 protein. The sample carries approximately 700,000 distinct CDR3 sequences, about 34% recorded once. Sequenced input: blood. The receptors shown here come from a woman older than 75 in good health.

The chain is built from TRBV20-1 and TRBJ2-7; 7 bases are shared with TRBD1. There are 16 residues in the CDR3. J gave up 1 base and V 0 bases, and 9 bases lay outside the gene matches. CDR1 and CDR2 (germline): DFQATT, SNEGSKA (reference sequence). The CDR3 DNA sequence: TGCAGTGCTAGAGATCCATCAGGGGGAGCGTCCTACGAGCAGTACTTC. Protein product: CSARDPSGGASYEQYF.

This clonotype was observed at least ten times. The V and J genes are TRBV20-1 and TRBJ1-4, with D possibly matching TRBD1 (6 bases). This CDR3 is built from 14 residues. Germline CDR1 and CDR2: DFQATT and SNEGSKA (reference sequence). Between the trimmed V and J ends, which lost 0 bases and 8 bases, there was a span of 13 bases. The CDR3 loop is CSARETGAGEKLFF. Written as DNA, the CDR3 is TGCAGTGCTAGAGAAACGGGGGCGGGAGAAAAACTGTTTTTT.

The CDR3 DNA is TGCAGTGCTTTCCGATGGGGGGACAGGGGGCTAGGATCACCCCTCCACTTT. It is translated as CSAFRWGDRGLGSPLHF. V and J are TRBV20-1 and TRBJ1-6; 12 bases are a match to TRBD1. The CDR3 is 17 residues long. Looked up from germline, CDR1 is DFQATT and CDR2 is SNEGSKA (reference sequence). The J segment lost 10 bases and the V segment lost 5 bases, leaving 15 bases of the junction unmatched.

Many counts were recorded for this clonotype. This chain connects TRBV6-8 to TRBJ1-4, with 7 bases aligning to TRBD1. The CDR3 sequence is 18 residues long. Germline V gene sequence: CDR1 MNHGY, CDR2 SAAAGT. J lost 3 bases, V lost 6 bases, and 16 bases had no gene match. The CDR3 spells CASSSDRKEGEANEKLFF. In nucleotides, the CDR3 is TGTGCCAGCAGCTCGGACAGGAAGGAAGGGGAAGCTAATGAAAAACTGTTTTTT.

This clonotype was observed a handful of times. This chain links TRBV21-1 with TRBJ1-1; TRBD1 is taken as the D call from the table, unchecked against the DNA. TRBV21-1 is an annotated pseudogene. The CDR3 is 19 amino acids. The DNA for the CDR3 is TGTGCCAGCAGCAAAGCCGGGTCACGACAGGGAAGTTCTAACACTGAAGCTTTCTTT. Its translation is CASSKAGSRQGSSNTEAFF.

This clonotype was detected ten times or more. For the CDR3, the DNA is TGTGCCAGCAGCCTCTCTCGAGGGGTTTACGAGCAGTACTTC. Amino acids: CASSLSRGVYEQYF. This sequence joins TRBV7-6 and TRBJ2-7; D possibly uses TRBD1 or TRBD2 (5 bases each). With 5 bases removed from V and 4 bases from J, the gap between germline ends came to 15 bases. This CDR3 has 14 residues. Germline CDR1 is SGHVS and CDR2 is FNYEAQ.

The CDR3 loop is CATSVSAGGTDTQYF. In DNA form, the CDR3 reads TGTGCCACCAGTGTTTCAGCGGGAGGGACAGATACGCAGTATTTT. The V and J genes are TRBV24-1 and TRBJ2-3; 10 bases align to TRBD2. The CDR3 covers 15 residues. Germline CDR1 KGHDR, CDR2 SFDVKD. The V gene end was trimmed by 5 bases and the J gene end by 3 bases; junction bases not matched to a gene: 4.

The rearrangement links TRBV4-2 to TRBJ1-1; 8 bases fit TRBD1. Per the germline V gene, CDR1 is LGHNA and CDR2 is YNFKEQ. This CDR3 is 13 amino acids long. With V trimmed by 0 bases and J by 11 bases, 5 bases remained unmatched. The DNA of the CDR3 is TGTGCCAGCAGCCAAGATCGCCGACAGGGGGCTTTCTTT. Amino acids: CASSQDRRQGAFF.

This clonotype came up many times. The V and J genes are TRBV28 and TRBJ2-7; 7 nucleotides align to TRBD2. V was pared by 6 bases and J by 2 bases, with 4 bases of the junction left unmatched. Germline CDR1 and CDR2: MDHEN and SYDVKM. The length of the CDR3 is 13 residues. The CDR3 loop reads CASRRGLAYEQYF. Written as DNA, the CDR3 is TGTGCCAGCAGGAGAGGACTAGCCTACGAGCAGTACTTC. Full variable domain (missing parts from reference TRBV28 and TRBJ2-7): DVKVTQSSRYLVKRTGEKVFLECVQDMDHENMFWYRQDPGLGLRLIYFSYDVKMKEKGDIPEGYSVSREKKERFSLILESASTNQTSMYLCASRRGLAYEQYFGPGTRLTVT.

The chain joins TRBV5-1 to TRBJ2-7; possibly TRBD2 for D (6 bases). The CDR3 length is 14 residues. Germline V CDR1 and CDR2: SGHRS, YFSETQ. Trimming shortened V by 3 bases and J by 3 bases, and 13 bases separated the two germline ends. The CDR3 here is CASSSGAGNYEQYF. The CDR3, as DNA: TGCGCCAGCAGCTCTGGGGCGGGAAACTACGAGCAGTACTTC. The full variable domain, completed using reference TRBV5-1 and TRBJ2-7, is KAGVTQTPRYLIKTRGQQVTLSCSPISGHRSVSWYQQTPGQGLQFLFEYFSETQRNKGNFPGRFSGRQFSNSRSEMNVSTLELGDSALYLCASSSGAGNYEQYFGPGTRLTVT.

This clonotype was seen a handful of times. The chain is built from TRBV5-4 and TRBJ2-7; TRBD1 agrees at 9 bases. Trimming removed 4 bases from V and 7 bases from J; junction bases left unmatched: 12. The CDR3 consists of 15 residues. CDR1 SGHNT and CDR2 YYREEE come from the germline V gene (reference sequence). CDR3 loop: CASSTETGGMSEQYF. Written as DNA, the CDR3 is TGTGCCAGCAGCACTGAGACAGGGGGGATGAGTGAGCAGTACTTC.

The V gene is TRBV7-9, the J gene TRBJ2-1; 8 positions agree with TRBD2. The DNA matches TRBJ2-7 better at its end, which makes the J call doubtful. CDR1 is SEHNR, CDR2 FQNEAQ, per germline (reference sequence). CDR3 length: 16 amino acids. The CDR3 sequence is CASSPLGAGVYNEQYF. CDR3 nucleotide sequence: TGTGCCAGCAGCCCTTTGGGAGCGGGGGTATACAATGAGCAGTACTTC.

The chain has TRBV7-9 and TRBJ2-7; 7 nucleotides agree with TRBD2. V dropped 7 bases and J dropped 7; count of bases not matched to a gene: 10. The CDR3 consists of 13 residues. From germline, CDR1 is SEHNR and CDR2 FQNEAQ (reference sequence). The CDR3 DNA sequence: TGTGCCAGCAACCCCGGGCGGGAGAGAGAGCAGTACTTC. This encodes CASNPGREREQYF. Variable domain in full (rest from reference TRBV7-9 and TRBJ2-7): DTGVSQNPRHKITKRGQNVTFRCDPISEHNRLYWYRQTLGQGPEFLTYFQNEAQLEKSRLLSDRFSAERPKGSFSTLEIQRTEQGDSAMYLCASNPGREREQYFGPGTRLTVT.

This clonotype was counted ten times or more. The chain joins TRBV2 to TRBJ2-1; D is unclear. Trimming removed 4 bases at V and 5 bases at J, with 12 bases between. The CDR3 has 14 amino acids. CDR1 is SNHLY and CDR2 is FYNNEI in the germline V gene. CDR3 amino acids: CASSVGRRNNEQFF. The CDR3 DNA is TGTGCCAGCAGTGTGGGCCGACGGAACAATGAGCAGTTCTTC. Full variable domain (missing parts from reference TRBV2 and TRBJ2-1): EPEVTQTPSHQVTQMGQEVILRCVPISNHLYFYWYRQILGQKVEFLVSFYNNEISEKSEIFDDQFSVERPDGSNFTLKIRSTKLEDSAMYFCASSVGRRNNEQFFGPGTRLTVL.

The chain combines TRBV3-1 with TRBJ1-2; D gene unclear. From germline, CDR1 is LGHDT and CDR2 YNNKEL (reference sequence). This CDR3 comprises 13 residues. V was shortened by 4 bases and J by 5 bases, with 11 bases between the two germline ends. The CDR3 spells CASSLGFEYGYTF. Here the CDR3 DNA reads TGTGCCAGCAGCCTAGGATTTGAGTATGGCTACACCTTC.

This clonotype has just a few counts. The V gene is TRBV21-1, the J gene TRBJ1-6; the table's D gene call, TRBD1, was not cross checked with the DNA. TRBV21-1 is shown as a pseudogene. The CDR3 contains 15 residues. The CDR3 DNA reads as TGTGCCAGCAGCGAACAGGGACAGGGGGCATCACCCCTCCACTTT. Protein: CASSEQGQGASPLHF.

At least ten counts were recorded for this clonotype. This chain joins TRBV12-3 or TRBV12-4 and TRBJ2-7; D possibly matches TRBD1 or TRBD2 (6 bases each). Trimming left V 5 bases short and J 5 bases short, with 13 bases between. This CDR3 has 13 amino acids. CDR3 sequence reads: CASSRKGGNEQYF. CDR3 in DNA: TGTGCCAGCAGTCGTAAGGGGGGCAACGAGCAGTACTTC.

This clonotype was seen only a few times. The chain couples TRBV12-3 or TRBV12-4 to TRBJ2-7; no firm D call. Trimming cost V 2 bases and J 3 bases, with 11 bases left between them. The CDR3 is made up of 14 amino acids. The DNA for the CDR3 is TGTGCCAGCAGTTTATTTAAGAACGGCTACGAGCAGTACTTC. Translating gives CASSLFKNGYEQYF.

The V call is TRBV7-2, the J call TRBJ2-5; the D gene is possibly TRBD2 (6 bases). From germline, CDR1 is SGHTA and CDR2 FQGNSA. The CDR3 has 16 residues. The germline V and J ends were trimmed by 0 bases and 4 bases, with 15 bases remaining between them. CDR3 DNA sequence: TGTGCCAGCAGCTTAGCCGCCGGGAGTAGGGGAGAGACCCAGTACTTC. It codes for CASSLAAGSRGETQYF.

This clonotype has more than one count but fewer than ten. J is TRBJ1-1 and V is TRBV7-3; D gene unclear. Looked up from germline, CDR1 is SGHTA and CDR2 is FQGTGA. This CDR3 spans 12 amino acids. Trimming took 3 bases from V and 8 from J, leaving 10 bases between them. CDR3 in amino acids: CASSFKPGEAFF. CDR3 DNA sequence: TGTGCCAGCAGCTTCAAGCCGGGGGAAGCTTTCTTT.

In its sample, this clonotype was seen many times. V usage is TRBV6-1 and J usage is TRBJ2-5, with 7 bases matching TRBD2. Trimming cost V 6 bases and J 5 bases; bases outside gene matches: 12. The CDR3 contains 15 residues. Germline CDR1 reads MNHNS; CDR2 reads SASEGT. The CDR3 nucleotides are TGTGCCAGCAGCGGAGCCCTTGGGACTATTGAGACCCAGTACTTC. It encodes CASSGALGTIETQYF.

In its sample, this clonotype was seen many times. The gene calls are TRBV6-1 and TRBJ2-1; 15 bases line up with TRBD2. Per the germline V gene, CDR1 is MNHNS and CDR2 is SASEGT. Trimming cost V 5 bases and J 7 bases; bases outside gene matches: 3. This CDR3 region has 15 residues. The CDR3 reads CASSRTSGGGNEQFF. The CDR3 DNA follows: TGTGCCAGCAGTCGGACTAGCGGGGGGGGTAATGAGCAGTTCTTC.

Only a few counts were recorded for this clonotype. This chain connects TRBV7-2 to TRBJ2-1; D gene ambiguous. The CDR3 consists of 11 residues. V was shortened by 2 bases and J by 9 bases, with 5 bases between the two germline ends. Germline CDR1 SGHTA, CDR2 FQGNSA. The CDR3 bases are TGTGCCAGCAGCTTAACGCGTGAGCAGTTCTTC. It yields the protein CASSLTREQFF.

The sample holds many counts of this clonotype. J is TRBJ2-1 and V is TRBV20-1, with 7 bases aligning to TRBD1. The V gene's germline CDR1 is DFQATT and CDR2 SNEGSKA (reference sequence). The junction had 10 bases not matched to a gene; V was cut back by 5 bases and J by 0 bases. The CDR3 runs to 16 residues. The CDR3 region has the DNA TGCAGTGCTCCTAACAGGGGCCTGAGCTCCTACAATGAGCAGTTCTTC. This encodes CSAPNRGLSSYNEQFF.

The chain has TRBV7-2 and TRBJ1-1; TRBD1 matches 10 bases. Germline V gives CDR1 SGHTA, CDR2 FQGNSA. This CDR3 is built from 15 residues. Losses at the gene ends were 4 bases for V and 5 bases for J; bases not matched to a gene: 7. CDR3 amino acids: CASSSLGQGLTEAFF. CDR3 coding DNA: TGTGCCAGCAGCTCACTGGGACAGGGGTTGACTGAAGCTTTCTTT.